The 8 T cell receptor beta chains below were found in one sample sequenced in a study of Ad26.COV2.S vaccination and SARS-CoV-2 variants. Only in-frame clones appear in the TCRdb table, and some are missing; sequencing was by immunoSEQ multiplex PCR. The table lists about 480,000 clones, roughly nine tenths of them singletons. The treatment denotes: over 15 received Ad26.COV2.S at low or high dose, single or two shots; about 5 received placebo; per-sample allocation not given. At day 63 after the first vaccine or placebo injection, samples were drawn. The material sequenced was peripheral blood, taken in a trial of Ad26.COV2.S vaccine versus placebo. These receptors were collected from a person between 18 and 60 years old who received the Ad26.COV2.S COVID-19 vaccine or a placebo.

The rearrangement joins TRBV7-3 to TRBJ2-1; 9 bases line up with TRBD2. CDR3 length: 15 amino acids. Unmatched junction bases numbered 11, after V lost 5 bases and J lost 9 bases. Per germline, CDR1 SGHTA and CDR2 FQGTGA. Written as DNA, the CDR3 is TGTGCCAGCAGCCTCGCGGGGGGGTTCCGTGGTGAGCAGTTCTTC. This codes for CASSLAGGFRGEQFF.

This chain uses TRBV12-3 or TRBV12-4 with TRBJ1-1; D call uncertain. V shed 6 bases and J shed 4 bases, with 12 bases lying between them. The CDR3 length is 13 residues. As DNA, the CDR3 is TGTGCCAGCAGCAGTACGGTTGGCACTGAAGCTTTCTTT. This translates into CASSSTVGTEAFF.

V and J are TRBV7-8 and TRBJ2-7, with D hard to call. V gave up 3 bases and J gave up 5 bases, with 5 bases separating them. There are 11 residues in the CDR3. The germline gives CDR1 SGHVS, CDR2 FQNEAQ. This chain's CDR3 is CASSFGNEQYF. The CDR3 DNA follows: TGTGCCAGCAGCTTCGGCAACGAGCAGTACTTC.

The chain employs TRBV30 and TRBJ1-2; D is possibly TRBD1 (6 bases). The length of the CDR3 is 13 residues. CDR1 is GTSNPN and CDR2 is SVGIG in the germline V gene (reference sequence). V was clipped by 5 bases and J by 4 bases, with 14 bases between them. CDR3 nucleotides: TGTGCCTGGGATAGACAGGCCAGCTATGGCTACACCTTC. This codes for CAWDRQASYGYTF.

The chain is built from TRBV10-2 and TRBJ2-2; D is possibly TRBD1 (6 bases). V was trimmed by 7 bases and J by 1 base, leaving 10 bases between them. The germline V gene has CDR1 WSHSY and CDR2 SAAADI. This CDR3 is 14 amino acids long. The CDR3 reads CASIPGQNTGELFF. CDR3 nucleotides: TGCGCCAGCATACCGGGACAGAACACCGGGGAGCTGTTTTTT.

CDR3 nucleotides: TGTGCCAGCAGTTACACCGGGACAGGGGGACGACTTGGGGAGACCCAGTACTTC. It codes for CASSYTGTGGRLGETQYF. The V and J genes are TRBV6-2 or TRBV6-3 and TRBJ2-5; the match to TRBD1 covers 11 bases. The CDR3 sequence is 18 residues long. With 2 bases clipped from V and 5 bases from J, the junction kept 13 bases outside the gene matches. Per the germline V gene, CDR1 is MNHEY and CDR2 is SVGEGT.

The rearrangement joins TRBV19 to TRBJ1-2; 10 bases line up with TRBD1. Losses at the gene ends were 5 bases for V and 3 bases for J; bases not matched to a gene: 3. Germline V gene sequence: CDR1 LNHDA, CDR2 SQIVND (reference sequence). The CDR3 is 14 amino acids. This CDR3 reads CASSLDRGDYGYTF. The CDR3 bases are TGTGCCAGTAGTCTGGACAGGGGGGACTATGGCTACACCTTC.

The rearrangement uses TRBV19 and TRBJ1-1; no clear D. CDR1 and CDR2 from the germline V gene are LNHDA and SQIVND (reference sequence). V was shortened by 5 bases and J by 0 bases, with 7 bases between the two germline ends. The CDR3 contains 13 residues. The CDR3 DNA follows: TGTGCCAGTAGTCTCGGTCTGAACACTGAAGCTTTCTTT. Amino acids: CASSLGLNTEAFF.